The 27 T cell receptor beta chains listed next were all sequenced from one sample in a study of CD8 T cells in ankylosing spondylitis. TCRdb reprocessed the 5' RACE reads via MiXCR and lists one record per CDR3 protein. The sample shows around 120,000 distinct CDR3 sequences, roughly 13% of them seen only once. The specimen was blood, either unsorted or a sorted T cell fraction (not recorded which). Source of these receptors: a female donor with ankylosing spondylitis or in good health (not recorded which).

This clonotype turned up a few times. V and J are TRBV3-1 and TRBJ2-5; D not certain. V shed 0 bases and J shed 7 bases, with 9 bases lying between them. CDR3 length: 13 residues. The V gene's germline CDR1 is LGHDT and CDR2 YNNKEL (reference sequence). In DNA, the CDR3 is TGTGCCAGCAGCCAAGAAGGGCTTCGGACCCAGTACTTC. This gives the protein CASSQEGLRTQYF.

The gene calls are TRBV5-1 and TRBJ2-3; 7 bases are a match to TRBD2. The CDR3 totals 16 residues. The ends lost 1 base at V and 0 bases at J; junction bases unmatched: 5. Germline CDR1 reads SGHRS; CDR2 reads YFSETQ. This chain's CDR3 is CASSLLAGDSTDTQYF. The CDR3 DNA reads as TGCGCCAGCAGCTTGCTCGCGGGAGATAGCACAGATACGCAGTATTTT. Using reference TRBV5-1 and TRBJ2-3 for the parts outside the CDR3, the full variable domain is KAGVTQTPRYLIKTRGQQVTLSCSPISGHRSVSWYQQTPGQGLQFLFEYFSETQRNKGNFPGRFSGRQFSNSRSEMNVSTLELGDSALYLCASSLLAGDSTDTQYFGPGTRLTVL.

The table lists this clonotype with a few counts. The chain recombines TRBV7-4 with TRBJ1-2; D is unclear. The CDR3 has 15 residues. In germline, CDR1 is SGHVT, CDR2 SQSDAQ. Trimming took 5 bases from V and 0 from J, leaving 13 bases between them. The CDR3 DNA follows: TGTGCCAGCAGCCCTGGACTCCTAGCTAACTATGGCTACACCTTC. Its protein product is CASSPGLLANYGYTF.

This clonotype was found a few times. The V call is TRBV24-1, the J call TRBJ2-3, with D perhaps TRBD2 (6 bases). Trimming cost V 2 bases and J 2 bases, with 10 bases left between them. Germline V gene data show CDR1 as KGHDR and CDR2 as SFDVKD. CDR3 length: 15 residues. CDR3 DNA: TGTGCCACCAGTGATTGGGACTCTTACACAGATACGCAGTATTTT. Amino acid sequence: CATSDWDSYTDTQYF.

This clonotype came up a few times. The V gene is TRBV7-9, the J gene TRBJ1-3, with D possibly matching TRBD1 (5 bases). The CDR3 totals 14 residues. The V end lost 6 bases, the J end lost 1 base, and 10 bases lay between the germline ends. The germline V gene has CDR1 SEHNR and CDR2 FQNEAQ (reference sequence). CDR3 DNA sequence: TGTGCCAGCAGACCAGGGATATCTGGAAACACCATATATTTT. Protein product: CASRPGISGNTIYF.

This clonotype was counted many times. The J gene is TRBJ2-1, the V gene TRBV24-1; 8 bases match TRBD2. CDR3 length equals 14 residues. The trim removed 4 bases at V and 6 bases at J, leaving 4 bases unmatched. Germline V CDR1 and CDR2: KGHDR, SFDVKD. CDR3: CATSDKRETNEQFF. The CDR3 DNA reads TGTGCCACCAGTGACAAGCGGGAGACCAATGAGCAGTTCTTC.

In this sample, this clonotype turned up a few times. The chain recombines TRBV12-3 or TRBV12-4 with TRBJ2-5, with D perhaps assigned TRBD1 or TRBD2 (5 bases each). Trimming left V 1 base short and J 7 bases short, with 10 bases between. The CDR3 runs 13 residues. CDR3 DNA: TGTGCCAGCAGTTTAGGAGGGGATGGGACCCAGTACTTC. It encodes CASSLGGDGTQYF.

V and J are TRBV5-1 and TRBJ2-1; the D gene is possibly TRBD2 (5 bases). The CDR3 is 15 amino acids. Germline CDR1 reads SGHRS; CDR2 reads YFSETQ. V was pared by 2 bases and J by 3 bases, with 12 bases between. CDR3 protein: CASSLHLALYNEQFF. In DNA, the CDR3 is TGCGCCAGCAGCTTACACCTAGCTCTCTACAATGAGCAGTTCTTC. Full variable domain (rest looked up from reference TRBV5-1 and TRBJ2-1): KAGVTQTPRYLIKTRGQQVTLSCSPISGHRSVSWYQQTPGQGLQFLFEYFSETQRNKGNFPGRFSGRQFSNSRSEMNVSTLELGDSALYLCASSLHLALYNEQFFGPGTRLTVL.

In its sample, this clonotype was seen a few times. This CDR3 is CASRRGYSGANVLTF. CDR3 DNA: TGTGCCAGCAGGAGGGGTTACTCTGGGGCCAACGTCCTGACTTTC. The V call is TRBV7-2, the J call TRBJ2-6, with D perhaps matching TRBD1 or TRBD2 (5 bases each). The V gene lost 6 bases and the J gene lost 0 bases, with 9 bases spanning the gap. The CDR3 covers 15 residues. Germline V gene data show CDR1 as SGHTA and CDR2 as FQGNSA.

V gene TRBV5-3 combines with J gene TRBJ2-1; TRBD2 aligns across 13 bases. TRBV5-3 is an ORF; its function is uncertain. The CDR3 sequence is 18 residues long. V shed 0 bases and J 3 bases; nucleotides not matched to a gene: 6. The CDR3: CARSLVLGLAGDYNEQFF. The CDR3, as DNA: TGTGCCAGAAGCTTGGTCCTCGGACTAGCGGGAGACTACAATGAGCAGTTCTTC.

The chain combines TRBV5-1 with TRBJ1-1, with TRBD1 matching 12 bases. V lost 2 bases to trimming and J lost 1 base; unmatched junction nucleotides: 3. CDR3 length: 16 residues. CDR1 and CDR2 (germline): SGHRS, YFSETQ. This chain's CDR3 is CASSFGDRGQNTEAFF. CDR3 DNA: TGCGCCAGCAGCTTCGGGGACAGGGGGCAGAACACTGAAGCTTTCTTT.

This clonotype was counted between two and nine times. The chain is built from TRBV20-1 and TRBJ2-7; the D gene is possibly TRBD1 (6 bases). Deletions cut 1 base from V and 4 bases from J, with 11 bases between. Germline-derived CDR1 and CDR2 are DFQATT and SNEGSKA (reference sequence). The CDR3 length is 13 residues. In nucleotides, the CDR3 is TGCAGTGCTAGAGGTGGGGGCGGGTACGAGCAGTACTTC. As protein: CSARGGGGYEQYF.

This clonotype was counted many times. CDR3 DNA: TGTGCCAGCTCACAGGGGTCCAAGGGTATCTACGAGCAGTACTTC. It codes for CASSQGSKGIYEQYF. The V and J genes are TRBV18 and TRBJ2-7, with D perhaps TRBD1 (5 bases). CDR3 length: 15 residues. The germline V and J ends were trimmed by 4 bases and 3 bases, with 16 bases remaining between them. In germline, CDR1 is KGHSH, CDR2 LQKENI.

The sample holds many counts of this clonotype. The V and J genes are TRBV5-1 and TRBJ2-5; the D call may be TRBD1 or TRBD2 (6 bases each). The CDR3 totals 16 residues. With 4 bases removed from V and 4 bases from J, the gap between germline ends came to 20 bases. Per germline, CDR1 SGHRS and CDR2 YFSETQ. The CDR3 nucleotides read TGCGCCAGCAGCCACCGGGTGGGGGGCTCCGGAGAGACCCAGTACTTC. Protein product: CASSHRVGGSGETQYF.

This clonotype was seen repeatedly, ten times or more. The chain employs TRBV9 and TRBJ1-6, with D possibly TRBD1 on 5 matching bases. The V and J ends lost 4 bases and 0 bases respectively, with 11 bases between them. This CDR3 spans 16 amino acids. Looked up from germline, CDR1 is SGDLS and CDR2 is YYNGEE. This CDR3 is CASSNPGTSYNSPLHF. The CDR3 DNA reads TGTGCCAGCAGCAACCCAGGGACCTCCTATAATTCACCCCTCCACTTT.

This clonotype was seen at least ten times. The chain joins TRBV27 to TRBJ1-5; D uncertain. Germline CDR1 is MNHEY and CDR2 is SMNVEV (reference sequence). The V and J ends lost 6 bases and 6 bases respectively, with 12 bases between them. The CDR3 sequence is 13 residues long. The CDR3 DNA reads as TGTGCCAGCAGGGCGGGGTTGGTTCAGCCCCAGCATTTT. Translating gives CASRAGLVQPQHF.

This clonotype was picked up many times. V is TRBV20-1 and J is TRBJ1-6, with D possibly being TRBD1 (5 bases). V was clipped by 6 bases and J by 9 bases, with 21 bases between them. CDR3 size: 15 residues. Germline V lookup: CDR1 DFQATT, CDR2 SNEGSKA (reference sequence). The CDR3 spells CSAPGLLGGSSPLHF. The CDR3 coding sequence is TGCAGTGCCCCAGGGCTTCTTGGGGGAAGTTCACCCCTCCACTTT.

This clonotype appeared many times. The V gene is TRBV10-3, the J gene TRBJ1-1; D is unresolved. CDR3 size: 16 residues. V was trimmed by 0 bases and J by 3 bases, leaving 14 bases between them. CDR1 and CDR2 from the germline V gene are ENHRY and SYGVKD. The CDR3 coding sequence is TGTGCCATCAGTGAGTCGACTCGTCGGGTAGACACTGAAGCTTTCTTT. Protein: CAISESTRRVDTEAFF.

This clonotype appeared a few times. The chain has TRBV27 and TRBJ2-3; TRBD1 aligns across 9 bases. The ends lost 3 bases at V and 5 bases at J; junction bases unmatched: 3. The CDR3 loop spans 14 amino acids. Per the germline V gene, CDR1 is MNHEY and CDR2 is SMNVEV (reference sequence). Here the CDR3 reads CASSFRGQGDTQYF. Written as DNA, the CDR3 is TGTGCCAGCAGTTTCAGGGGACAGGGAGATACGCAGTATTTT.

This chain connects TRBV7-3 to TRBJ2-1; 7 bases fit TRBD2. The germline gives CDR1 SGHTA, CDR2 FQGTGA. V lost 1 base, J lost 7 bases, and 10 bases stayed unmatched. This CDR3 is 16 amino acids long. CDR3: CASSLRGREFSNEQFF. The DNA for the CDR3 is TGTGCCAGCAGCTTAAGAGGGCGGGAGTTTTCTAATGAGCAGTTCTTC.

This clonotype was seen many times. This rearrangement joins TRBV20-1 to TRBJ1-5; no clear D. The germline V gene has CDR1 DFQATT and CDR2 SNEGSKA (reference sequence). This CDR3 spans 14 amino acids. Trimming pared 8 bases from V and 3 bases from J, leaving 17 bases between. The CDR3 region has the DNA TGCAGTACACGAGTGGGATTGCCCAATCAGCCCCAGCATTTT. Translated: CSTRVGLPNQPQHF.

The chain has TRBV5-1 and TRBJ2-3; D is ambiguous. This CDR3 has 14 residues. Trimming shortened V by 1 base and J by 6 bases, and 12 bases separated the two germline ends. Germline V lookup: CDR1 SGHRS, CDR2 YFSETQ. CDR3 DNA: TGCGCCAGCAGCTTGACCGCGGCCTATGATACGCAGTATTTT. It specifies CASSLTAAYDTQYF.

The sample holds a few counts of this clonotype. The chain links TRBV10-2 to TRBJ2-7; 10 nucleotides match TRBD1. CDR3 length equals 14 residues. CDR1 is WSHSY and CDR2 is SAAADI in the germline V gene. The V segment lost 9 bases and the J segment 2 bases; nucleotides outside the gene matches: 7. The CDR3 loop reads CASIMDRGAYEQYF. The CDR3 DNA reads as TGCGCCAGTATTATGGACAGGGGGGCCTACGAGCAGTACTTC.

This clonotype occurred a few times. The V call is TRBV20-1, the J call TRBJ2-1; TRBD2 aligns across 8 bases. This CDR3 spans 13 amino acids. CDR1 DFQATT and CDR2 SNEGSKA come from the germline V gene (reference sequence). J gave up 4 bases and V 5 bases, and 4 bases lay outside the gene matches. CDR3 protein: CSAYTSGYNEQFF. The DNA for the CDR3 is TGCAGTGCTTATACTAGCGGATACAATGAGCAGTTCTTC.

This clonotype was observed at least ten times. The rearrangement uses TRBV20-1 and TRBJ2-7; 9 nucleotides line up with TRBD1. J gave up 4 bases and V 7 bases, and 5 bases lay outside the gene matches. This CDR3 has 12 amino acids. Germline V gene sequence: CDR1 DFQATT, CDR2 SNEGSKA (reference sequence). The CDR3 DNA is TGCAGTGGGGCGGACAGGGGATACGAGCAGTACTTC. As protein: CSGADRGYEQYF.

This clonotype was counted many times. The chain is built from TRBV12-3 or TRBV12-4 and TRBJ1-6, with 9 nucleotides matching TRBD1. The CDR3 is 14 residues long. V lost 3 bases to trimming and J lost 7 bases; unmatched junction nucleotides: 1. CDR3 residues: CASSFGTGNSPLHF. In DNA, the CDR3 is TGTGCCAGCAGTTTTGGGACAGGGAATTCACCCCTCCACTTT.

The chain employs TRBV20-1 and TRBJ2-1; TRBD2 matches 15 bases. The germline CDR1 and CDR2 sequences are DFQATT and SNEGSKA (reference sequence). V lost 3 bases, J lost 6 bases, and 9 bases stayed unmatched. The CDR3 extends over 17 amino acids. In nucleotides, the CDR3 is TGCAGTGCTAGGTCACCTGGACTAGCGGGAGGGCCCAATGAGCAGTTCTTC. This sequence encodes CSARSPGLAGGPNEQFF.